This T cell receptor beta chain appears in the sequencing data of a study of T cell repertoires in cytomegalovirus infection. TCRdb redid the calling of the reads with MiXCR, one entry per CDR3 protein. Of roughly 68,000 distinct CDR3 sequences in the sample, 22% were seen once. V was trimmed by 7 bases and J by 5 bases, leaving 14 bases between them. The CDR3 is 14 amino acids. Germline values: CDR1 MNHEY, CDR2 SVGAGI. This clonotype was observed a few times. The antigen remains undetermined. The rearrangement links TRBV6-5 to TRBJ1-4, with a weak D call TRBD1 (5 bases). Sequenced sample: PBMCs, sequenced either directly or after in vitro stimulation (not recorded which). The sequence was obtained from a human donor in good health (CMV status not recorded). Some clones in this sample may be carry-over from other donors' samples. The CDR3: CASKSGPGNEKLFF. The CDR3 DNA follows: TGTGCCAGCAAGTCCGGCCCAGGGAATGAAAAACTGTTTTTT.